Listed below are T cell receptor beta chains from one sample, sequenced in a study of vaccination effects on CD4 cells after COVID-19. What these receptors recognize is not known. The table came from immunoSEQ multiplex PCR; TCRdb's copy has only in-frame clones and leaves some out. The profile shows approximately 30,000 clones, roughly two thirds of them singletons. Sequenced material: CD4+ T cells from PBMCs cultured with SARS-CoV-2 spike peptides, taken before COVID-19 vaccination. The receptor set was obtained from a human donor who received a COVID-19 vaccine. Both conserved end residues are part of each CDR3. The D gene is left open where the match is weak. For some rows the clone size is stated as once, few or many, or as a class when expanded; others skip it.

V gene	J gene	D gene	CDR3 length	clone size	CDR3 DNA	CDR3 protein
TRBV6-5	TRBJ1-1	NA	14	few	TGTGCCAGCAGTTCTCAGGAGTTGAACACTGAAGCTTTCTTT	CASSSQELNTEAFF
TRBV24-1	TRBJ2-1	TRBD2	19	NA	TGTGCCACCAGTGATCTAATGTCATCGACCAGCGGGGGGACTAATGAGCAGTTCTTC	CATSDLMSSTSGGTNEQFF
TRBV6-5	TRBJ1-1	NA	16	NA	TGTGCCAGCAGTTATTCCAGGGGATCGGTGAACACTGAAGCTTTCTTT	CASSYSRGSVNTEAFF
TRBV19	TRBJ2-3	NA	14	NA	TGTGCCAGTAAGGCTAACCTGGGGATCGATACGCAGTATTTT	CASKANLGIDTQYF
TRBV10-2	TRBJ1-1	NA	14	once	TGCGCCAGCAGTGGCAGGGGCCCGGACACTGAAGCTTTCTTT	CASSGRGPDTEAFF
TRBV19	TRBJ1-5	NA	20	few	TGTGCCAGTAGTATTGGGTACCAAGATCCAGGGGTAGGGCGGAATCAGCCCCAGCATTTT	CASSIGYQDPGVGRNQPQHF
TRBV19	TRBJ2-6	NA	15	NA	TGTGCCAGTAGTATCGTTCTGGCCGGGGCCAACGTCCTGACTTTC	CASSIVLAGANVLTF
TRBV3-1/TRBV3-2	TRBJ1-2	TRBD1	13	NA	TGTGCCAGCAGCCAAGACAGGGGGAGTGGCTACACCTTC	CASSQDRGSGYTF
TRBV5-1	TRBJ2-5	TRBD2	16	NA	TGCGCCAGCAGCGTAAGACACGGGACTAGCGGAGAGACCCAGTACTTC	CASSVRHGTSGETQYF
TRBV19	TRBJ2-1	NA	16	NA	TGTGCCAGTAGTATAGATGCGCAGGGGACTCACAATGAGCAGTTCTTC	CASSIDAQGTHNEQFF
TRBV5-1	TRBJ1-2	NA	16	NA	TGCGCCAGCAGCTTGGCAACATACAGGACCAACTATGGCTACACCTTC	CASSLATYRTNYGYTF
TRBV5-1	TRBJ2-1	TRBD2	15	NA	TGCGCCAGCAGCTTGTCGACTAGCGGGGGCTATGAGCAGTTCTTC	CASSLSTSGGYEQFF
TRBV7-9	TRBJ2-1	NA	14	medium-sized	TGTGCCAGAAAAATAGGGCCCTTATACAATGAGCAGTTCTTC	CARKIGPLYNEQFF
TRBV5-1	TRBJ2-5	NA	16	NA	TGCGCCAGCAGCTTACTAGCGGACAGGAGGGGAGAGACCCAGTACTTC	CASSLLADRRGETQYF
TRBV5-1	TRBJ2-2	TRBD2	15	NA	TGCGCCAGCAGCTCCGAAATCCCGGGAGGGGGGGAGCTGTTTTTT	CASSSEIPGGGELFF
TRBV6-5	TRBJ2-3	NA	12	few	TGTGCCAGCAGTTTGTCCCGGGATACGCAGTATTTT	CASSLSRDTQYF
TRBV7-9	TRBJ1-2	NA	14	NA	TGTGCCAGCAGCTTAACCGACGGGCCCTATGGCTACACCTTC	CASSLTDGPYGYTF
TRBV3-1/TRBV3-2	TRBJ1-6	TRBD1	14	NA	TGTGCCAGCAGCTTGGGACAGGTTAATTCACCCCTCCACTTT	CASSLGQVNSPLHF
TRBV19	TRBJ1-5	NA	12	NA	TGTGCCAGTAGCTTTCTGGATCAGCCCCAGCATTTT	CASSFLDQPQHF
TRBV2	TRBJ2-1	NA	13	NA	TGTGCCAGCAGTCCTAGTGAATACAATGAGCAGTTCTTC	CASSPSEYNEQFF
TRBV19	TRBJ1-2	NA	12	few	TGTGCCAGTAGTGCAGACAGGTATCGCTACACCTTC	CASSADRYRYTF
TRBV29-1	TRBJ2-7	TRBD1	14	NA	TGCAGCGTCTCCTTGGGGACAGGGACCTACGAGCAGTACTTC	CSVSLGTGTYEQYF
TRBV12-3/TRBV12-4	TRBJ1-2	TRBD1	13	NA	TGTGCCAGCAGTGGGTGGACAGGGCTTGGCTACACCTTC	CASSGWTGLGYTF
TRBV27	TRBJ2-7	NA	14	once	TGTGCCAGCAGTGTTCAACTCACCTCCTACGAGCAGTACTTC	CASSVQLTSYEQYF
TRBV5-5	TRBJ2-6	NA	15	NA	TGTGCCAGCAGCTTTGGGGTCTCTGGGGCCAACGTCCTGACTTTC	CASSFGVSGANVLTF
TRBV5-1	TRBJ2-2	NA	18	NA	TGCGCCAGCAGCTCGCGCTGGGGCCGAGGAGCGAACACCGGGGAGCTGTTTTTT	CASSSRWGRGANTGELFF
TRBV7-7	TRBJ1-6	NA	13	NA	TGTGCCAGCAGCTCCGATGAAAATTCACCCCTCCACTTT	CASSSDENSPLHF
TRBV30	TRBJ1-2	TRBD1	14	NA	TGTGCCTGGGGAAGGTCCGGGACAGACTATGGCTACACCTTC	CAWGRSGTDYGYTF
TRBV7-6	TRBJ1-6	NA	17	once	TGTGCCAGCAGCTTATCTGGGACGAGCTCCTATAATTCACCCCTCCACTTT	CASSLSGTSSYNSPLHF
TRBV10-3	TRBJ2-3	TRBD2	14	NA	TGTGCCATGACCCCTAGCGGGGGTCCAGATACGCAGTATTTT	CAMTPSGGPDTQYF
TRBV18	TRBJ1-3	TRBD1	15	NA	TGTGCCAGCTCCTCGACAGGGGACTCTGGAAACACCATATATTTT	CASSSTGDSGNTIYF
TRBV11-2	TRBJ2-2	NA	15	NA	TGTGCCAGCAGCGCCGGGGCATGGGGGACCGGGGAGCTGTTTTTT	CASSAGAWGTGELFF
TRBV5-1	TRBJ2-6	NA	17	few	TGCGCCAGCAGCTTGTCGGGCTCCAACTCTGGGGCCAACGTCCTGACTTTC	CASSLSGSNSGANVLTF
TRBV19	TRBJ1-2	NA	18	NA	TGTGCCAGTAGTATAGATCTTCCCGGTTGGGAGCTTAACTATGGCTACACCTTC	CASSIDLPGWELNYGYTF
TRBV21-1	TRBJ1-5	NA	14	NA	TGTGCCAGCAAACAGGTGGGGTTGAATCAGCCCCAGCATTTT	CASKQVGLNQPQHF
TRBV9	TRBJ1-1	TRBD1	15	NA	TGTGCCAGCAGAAAAGGGGGCGCGGGGGCCACTGAAGCTTTCTTT	CASRKGGAGATEAFF
TRBV24-1	TRBJ2-7	NA	14	NA	TGTGCCACCAGTGACCTGACACCGGGATCCCAGCAGTACTTC	CATSDLTPGSQQYF
TRBV24-1	TRBJ2-1	NA	14	NA	TGTGCCACCAGTGCCCCGCAGCCCGTTAGTGAGCAGTTCTTC	CATSAPQPVSEQFF
TRBV10-3	TRBJ1-1	NA	12	NA	TGTGCCATCAGGGGTAGGGACACTGAAGCTTTCTTT	CAIRGRDTEAFF
TRBV10-1	TRBJ1-5	TRBD1	14	NA	TGCGCCAGCAACTTAACAGGGGAACATCAGCCCCAGCATTTT	CASNLTGEHQPQHF
TRBV6-5	TRBJ1-1	NA	15	NA	TGTGCCAGCATGGGTATCGCGTTTATGAACACTGAAGCTTTCTTT	CASMGIAFMNTEAFF
TRBV29-1	TRBJ1-2	TRBD1	13	NA	TGCAGCGTTGAGTGGGACAGAATCTATGGCTACACCTTC	CSVEWDRIYGYTF
TRBV11-3	TRBJ2-3	NA	13	NA	TGTGCCAGCAGCTTAGTTTACACAGATACGCAGTATTTT	CASSLVYTDTQYF
TRBV5-1	TRBJ2-4	TRBD2	18	NA	TGCGCCAGCAGCGTGCCCCTAGCGGGAGATTTGGCCAAAAACATTCAGTACTTC	CASSVPLAGDLAKNIQYF
TRBV18	TRBJ1-1	NA	12	few	TGTGCCAGCTCACCCTTGAACACTGAAGCTTTCTTT	CASSPLNTEAFF
TRBV6-5	TRBJ1-4	NA	14	NA	TGTGCCAGCAGCCGGACAACCCCTTTTGAAAAACTGTTTTTT	CASSRTTPFEKLFF
TRBV6-2/TRBV6-3	TRBJ1-2	NA	14	once	TGTGCCAGCAGTTACCCACAGACCAACTATGGCTACACCTTC	CASSYPQTNYGYTF
TRBV2	TRBJ2-7	NA	16	NA	TGTGCCAGCAGTGAACGGGGTAGGGCGAACGGCTACGAGCAGTACTTC	CASSERGRANGYEQYF
TRBV6-5	TRBJ2-1	NA	14	NA	TGTGCCAGCAGTTACTCGAGGGTTGGGAATGAGCAGTTCTTC	CASSYSRVGNEQFF
TRBV14	TRBJ1-3	NA	14	NA	TGTGCCAGCAGCCCGGGCCTCGGCACAAACACCATATATTTT	CASSPGLGTNTIYF
TRBV6-5	TRBJ1-1	TRBD1	12	NA	TGTGCCAGCAGTTACTTCCAGGACAGGTTGAATTTT	CASSYFQDRLNF
TRBV19	TRBJ1-5	NA	15	NA	TGTGCCAGTAGCCGCGTGGTGGGGAGCAATCAGCCCCAGCATTTT	CASSRVVGSNQPQHF